This TCR beta chain was identified in a study of control samples from healthy donors and cancer patients. Data came from immunoSEQ multiplex PCR; TCRdb stores just in-frame clones and leaves some out. The table has about 34,000 clones, about 88% seen once. Germline V lookup: CDR1 LNHDA, CDR2 SQIVND (reference sequence). The length of the CDR3 is 15 residues. With 4 bases removed from V and 8 bases from J, the gap between germline ends came to 18 bases. The chain couples TRBV19 to TRBJ2-1, with a tentative D call TRBD2 (6 bases). The material sequenced was PBMCs. This sequence was found in a woman aged 40 to 50 with lung cancer. In DNA, the CDR3 is TGTGCCAGTAGTACGCCGGGACTCACCGCCCATGAGCAGTTCTTC. Translating it yields CASSTPGLTAHEQFF.